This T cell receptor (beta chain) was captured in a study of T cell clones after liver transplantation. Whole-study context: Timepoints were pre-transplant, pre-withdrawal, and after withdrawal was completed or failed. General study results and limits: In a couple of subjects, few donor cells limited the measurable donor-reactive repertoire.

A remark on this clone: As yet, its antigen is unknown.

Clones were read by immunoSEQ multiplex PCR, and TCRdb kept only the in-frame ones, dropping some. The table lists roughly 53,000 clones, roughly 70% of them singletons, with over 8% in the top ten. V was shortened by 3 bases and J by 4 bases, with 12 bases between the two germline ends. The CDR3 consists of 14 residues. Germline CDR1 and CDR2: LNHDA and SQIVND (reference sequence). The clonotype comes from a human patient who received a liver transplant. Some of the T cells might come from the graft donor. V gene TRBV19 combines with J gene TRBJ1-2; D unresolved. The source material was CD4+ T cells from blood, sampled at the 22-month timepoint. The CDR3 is CASSIPGIVYGYTF. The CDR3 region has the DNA TGTGCCAGTAGTATTCCGGGAATTGTCTATGGCTACACCTTC.